This T cell receptor (beta chain) was retrieved from a study of blood T cell repertoires in COVID-19. V was pared by 9 bases and J by 2 bases, with 14 bases between. Germline assignment: CDR1 SNHLY and CDR2 FYNNEI. This CDR3 has 14 amino acids. Original handling: Amplification of reference gene primers provided the estimated nucleated cell counts. Clones were sequenced by immunoSEQ multiplex PCR, and TCRdb holds only the in-frame ones, with some missing. Clone size and V and J calls were adopted from that table, with D and trimming inferred from the DNA. The sample includes some 73,000 clones, around nine tenths of them seen just once.

This clonotype was obtained from a human donor in a cohort sampled during active COVID-19. The genes are TRBV2 and TRBJ1-3, with no clear D. Specimen: peripheral blood. The CDR3 DNA reads as TGTGCCAGTAATGACCCGGGAGCTGGAAACACCATATATTTT. Protein sequence: CASNDPGAGNTIYF.